This paragraph covers one T cell receptor (beta chain) sequence. Original methodology: Amplification from reference gene primers served as the basis for estimated nucleated cell counts. Clones were read by immunoSEQ multiplex PCR, and TCRdb kept only the in-frame ones, dropping some. V and J calls and clone size follow that table, whereas D and trimming were derived from the DNA. The sample shows more than 300,000 clones, more than 70% of them seen only once. Deletions cut 5 bases from V and 11 bases from J, with 15 bases between. This CDR3 has 13 amino acids. Per germline, CDR1 SGHTA and CDR2 FQGNSA. This specimen belongs to a study of blood T cell repertoires in COVID-19. Study in general: The United States, Italy and Spain supplied acute and convalescent COVID-19 samples. The cDNA or gDNA used as material had been derived from T cells, B-cell-depleted T cells, or PBMCs.

The source is a woman aged 50 to 60 with acute or convalescent COVID-19. Specimen: peripheral blood. This chain connects TRBV7-2 to TRBJ2-2; D remains ambiguous. In nucleotides, the CDR3 is TGTGCCAGCAGCCCTTCCGGGTATCTCGAGCTGTTTTTT. Translated, it gives CASSPSGYLELFF.